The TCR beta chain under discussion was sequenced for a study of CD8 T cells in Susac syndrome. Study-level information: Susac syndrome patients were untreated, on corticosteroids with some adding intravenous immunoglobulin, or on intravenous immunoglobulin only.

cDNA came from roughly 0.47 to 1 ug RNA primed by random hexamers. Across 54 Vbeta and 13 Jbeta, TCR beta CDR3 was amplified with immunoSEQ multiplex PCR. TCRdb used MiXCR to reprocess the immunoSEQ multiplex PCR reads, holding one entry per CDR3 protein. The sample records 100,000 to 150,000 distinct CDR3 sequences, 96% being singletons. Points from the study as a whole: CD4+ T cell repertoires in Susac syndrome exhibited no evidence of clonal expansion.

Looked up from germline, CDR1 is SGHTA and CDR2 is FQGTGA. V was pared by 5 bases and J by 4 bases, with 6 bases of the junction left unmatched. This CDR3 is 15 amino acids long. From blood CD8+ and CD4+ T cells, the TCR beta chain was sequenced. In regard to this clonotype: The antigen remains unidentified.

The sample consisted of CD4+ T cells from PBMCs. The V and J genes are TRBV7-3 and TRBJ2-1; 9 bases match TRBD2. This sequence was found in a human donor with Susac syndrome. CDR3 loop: CASSVGAGGYNEQFF. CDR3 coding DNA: TGTGCCAGCAGCGTAGGTGCGGGAGGGTACAATGAGCAGTTCTTC.